Listed below are T cell receptor beta chains from one sample, sequenced in a study of control samples from healthy donors and cancer patients. Method: immunoSEQ multiplex PCR; TCRdb's copy keeps in-frame clones and lacks some. Of around 170,000 clones in the sample, 70% to 90% were seen once. The sequenced sample was blood. Receptors were obtained from a woman between 25 and 40 years old in good health. CDR3s leave out the opening cysteine and the closing phenylalanine or tryptophan.

V gene	J gene	CDR3 protein
TRBV27	TRBJ2-7	ASSPTSGDYYEQY
TRBV2	TRBJ2-7	ASSPGRRSSYEQY
TRBV28	TRBJ2-3	ASSFFSGLKRTDTQY
TRBV29-1	TRBJ1-1	SVEPGMNTEAF
TRBV9	TRBJ2-7	ASSETTGASYEQY
TRBV7-9	TRBJ2-1	ASSFDYSDNEQF
TRBV6-6	TRBJ2-5	ASSYSPGLHQETQY
TRBV2	TRBJ1-5	ASGFMGGNQPQH
TRBV5-6	TRBJ1-2	ASSLFDRELGYT
TRBV6-5	TRBJ2-2	ASSYSLRRDTGELF
TRBV4-1	TRBJ2-2	ASSQLAGRDTGELF
TRBV19	TRBJ1-2	ASNPGQGAVYGYT
TRBV19	TRBJ1-1	ASSWDLFTEAF
TRBV4-2	TRBJ2-2	ASSPLTDTGELF
TRBV5-5	TRBJ1-2	ASSLGYGQVAGYT
TRBV7-4	TRBJ2-5	ASSSPTHPGGRAETQY
TRBV5-6	TRBJ1-1	ASSHKMGEVPEAF
TRBV5-6	TRBJ2-1	ASTQGAREQF
TRBV5-4	TRBJ2-1	ASSPIGKQLEQF
TRBV6-4	TRBJ1-2	ASSAFRGYGYT
TRBV11-3	TRBJ2-5	ASSRGGETQY
TRBV29-1	TRBJ2-5	SVERETQY
TRBV29-1	TRBJ2-5	SVESFQETQY
TRBV28	TRBJ2-7	ASTGTSYEQY
TRBV11-2	TRBJ1-2	ASSSGTAYGYT
TRBV2	TRBJ2-5	ASCRDRQETQY
TRBV27	TRBJ2-3	ASSLTSGSVVGTQY
TRBV12-3/TRBV12-4	TRBJ2-3	ASSRDRRETQY
TRBV3-1/TRBV3-2	TRBJ2-2	ASSPATSGRGGTGELF
TRBV6-6	TRBJ1-6	ASSSDFYNSPLH
TRBV14	TRBJ1-2	ASSQGFAGGIITNYGYT
TRBV9	TRBJ2-1	ASSVGGGKRDEQF
TRBV24-1	TRBJ1-1	ATGVGPNTEAF
TRBV30	TRBJ1-4	AWNTQGLNEKLF
TRBV5-1	TRBJ1-5	ASSLVSGMGQPQH
TRBV5-8	TRBJ2-1	ASSQDRARNEQF
TRBV5-4	TRBJ1-1	ATLGQTNTEAF
TRBV2	TRBJ1-1	ASSERQVLTEAF
TRBV19	TRBJ1-2	ASSIGNRQSDSNYGYT
TRBV5-4	TRBJ2-2	ASSLGMGGITGELF
TRBV28	TRBJ1-6	ASSPLQVPNSPLH